The rows below give T cell receptor beta chains drawn from one sample of a study of blood T cell repertoires in COVID-19. The method was immunoSEQ multiplex PCR; TCRdb's version includes in-frame clones alone and lacks a portion of them. Found here are tens of thousands of clones, 80% to 90% of them singletons; the top ten hold roughly 18%. The sample consisted of peripheral blood. Receptors were obtained from a woman in her sixties or seventies with acute or convalescent COVID-19. Each CDR3 is given with its conserved first and last residue. The order of the fields is D gene, J gene, V gene, clone size, CDR3 protein, CDR3 DNA. A D gene is named only where the DNA matches it firmly. Size values are once, few and many counts, or a class for expanded clones, and some rows have none.

d_call: TRBD1; j_call: TRBJ2-7; v_call: TRBV11-2; clone_size: .; cdr3_aa: CASSVSGTETYEQYF; cdr3_nt: TGTGCCAGCAGCGTTTCCGGGACAGAAACCTACGAGCAGTACTTC
d_call: .; j_call: TRBJ2-3; v_call: TRBV7-3; clone_size: .; cdr3_aa: CASSLNRIHLRGSTDTQYF; cdr3_nt: TGTGCCAGCAGCTTAAACCGGATTCATTTAAGGGGCAGCACAGATACGCAGTATTTT
d_call: .; j_call: TRBJ2-3; v_call: TRBV20-1; clone_size: .; cdr3_aa: CSASQGRSTDTQYF; cdr3_nt: TGCAGTGCTAGTCAGGGTCGGAGCACAGATACGCAGTATTTT
d_call: TRBD1; j_call: TRBJ2-5; v_call: TRBV18; clone_size: .; cdr3_aa: CASSSRTGQETQYF; cdr3_nt: TGTGCCAGCTCATCTCGGACAGGGCAAGAGACCCAGTACTTC
d_call: .; j_call: TRBJ1-2; v_call: TRBV30; clone_size: .; cdr3_aa: CAWIPGGGNYGYTF; cdr3_nt: TGTGCCTGGATCCCGGGGGGGGGTAACTATGGCTACACCTTC
d_call: TRBD1; j_call: TRBJ1-4; v_call: TRBV6-4; clone_size: .; cdr3_aa: CASSTGEAGEKLFF; cdr3_nt: TGTGCCAGCAGCACAGGGGAGGCGGGTGAAAAACTGTTTTTT
d_call: TRBD1; j_call: TRBJ1-5; v_call: TRBV2; clone_size: .; cdr3_aa: CAGGTGENQPQHF; cdr3_nt: TGTGCCGGGGGGACAGGGGAGAATCAGCCCCAGCATTTT
d_call: .; j_call: TRBJ1-1; v_call: TRBV5-1; clone_size: .; cdr3_aa: CASSLHHTGIFTEAFF; cdr3_nt: TGCGCCAGCAGCTTGCACCACACAGGGATCTTCACTGAAGCTTTCTTT
d_call: TRBD1; j_call: TRBJ1-3; v_call: TRBV7-9; clone_size: .; cdr3_aa: CASSLRRGQGLHTIYF; cdr3_nt: TGTGCCAGCAGCTTAAGGAGAGGACAGGGGTTACACACCATATATTTT
d_call: .; j_call: TRBJ2-3; v_call: TRBV2; clone_size: .; cdr3_aa: CASSVWRGPSTDTQYF; cdr3_nt: TGTGCCAGCAGTGTGTGGCGGGGACCTAGCACAGATACGCAGTATTTT
d_call: .; j_call: TRBJ2-2; v_call: TRBV12-3/TRBV12-4; clone_size: .; cdr3_aa: CASRNSYTGELFF; cdr3_nt: TGTGCCAGCCGGAACAGTTACACCGGGGAGCTGTTTTTT
d_call: TRBD1; j_call: TRBJ2-5; v_call: TRBV2; clone_size: .; cdr3_aa: CASSGQGAGETQYF; cdr3_nt: TGTGCCAGCAGTGGTCAGGGGGCCGGAGAGACCCAGTACTTC
d_call: .; j_call: TRBJ2-1; v_call: TRBV6-2/TRBV6-3; clone_size: .; cdr3_aa: CASSRYNEQFF; cdr3_nt: TGTGCCAGCAGTCGGTACAATGAGCAGTTCTTC
d_call: TRBD2; j_call: TRBJ2-1; v_call: TRBV7-2; clone_size: .; cdr3_aa: CASSLGGGGRNEQFF; cdr3_nt: TGTGCCAGCAGCTTAGGCGGCGGGGGGCGGAATGAGCAGTTCTTC
d_call: .; j_call: TRBJ1-3; v_call: TRBV27; clone_size: .; cdr3_aa: CASSLPSRYSSGNTIYF; cdr3_nt: TGTGCCAGCAGTTTACCATCCCGTTATAGCTCTGGAAACACCATATATTTT
d_call: TRBD2; j_call: TRBJ2-1; v_call: TRBV19; clone_size: .; cdr3_aa: CASSSGAGRNNEQFF; cdr3_nt: TGTGCCAGTAGTTCGGGAGCGGGGAGGAACAATGAGCAGTTCTTC
d_call: TRBD2; j_call: TRBJ2-3; v_call: TRBV11-3; clone_size: .; cdr3_aa: CASSLGPLAGNTDTQYF; cdr3_nt: TGTGCCAGCAGCTTAGGTCCGCTAGCGGGAAACACAGATACGCAGTATTTT
d_call: .; j_call: TRBJ1-5; v_call: TRBV12-3/TRBV12-4; clone_size: .; cdr3_aa: CASSKQGFQPQHF; cdr3_nt: TGTGCCAGCAGTAAACAGGGTTTCCAGCCCCAGCATTTT
d_call: .; j_call: TRBJ2-3; v_call: TRBV11-2; clone_size: .; cdr3_aa: CASSLRGTDTQYF; cdr3_nt: TGTGCCAGCAGCTTAAGGGGAACAGATACGCAGTATTTT
d_call: .; j_call: TRBJ1-2; v_call: TRBV10-3; clone_size: few; cdr3_aa: CAISGGGAHYGYTF; cdr3_nt: TGTGCCATCAGTGGCGGAGGGGCCCACTATGGCTACACCTTC
d_call: TRBD1; j_call: TRBJ1-1; v_call: TRBV5-1; clone_size: .; cdr3_aa: CASSLTAGGTEAFF; cdr3_nt: TGCGCCAGCAGCTTGACAGCAGGGGGCACTGAAGCTTTCTTT
d_call: .; j_call: TRBJ1-1; v_call: TRBV18; clone_size: .; cdr3_aa: CASSPSQGRRTEAFF; cdr3_nt: TGTGCCAGCTCACCATCCCAGGGGCGACGGACTGAAGCTTTCTTT
d_call: .; j_call: TRBJ1-2; v_call: TRBV7-2; clone_size: .; cdr3_aa: CASSLAAGAGYGYTF; cdr3_nt: TGTGCCAGCAGCTTAGCCGCAGGGGCGGGCTATGGCTACACCTTC
d_call: TRBD1; j_call: TRBJ1-2; v_call: TRBV4-3; clone_size: .; cdr3_aa: CASSQTSTGGFYGYTF; cdr3_nt: TGCGCCAGCAGCCAAACTTCGACAGGGGGTTTCTATGGCTACACCTTC
d_call: TRBD1; j_call: TRBJ1-1; v_call: TRBV5-1; clone_size: few; cdr3_aa: CASSSVPQGAGTEAFF; cdr3_nt: TGCGCCAGCAGCTCCGTGCCACAGGGGGCGGGCACTGAAGCTTTCTTT
d_call: TRBD1; j_call: TRBJ1-5; v_call: TRBV10-3; clone_size: .; cdr3_aa: CAIQGDSNQPQHF; cdr3_nt: TGTGCCATTCAGGGGGATAGCAATCAGCCCCAGCATTTT
d_call: TRBD1; j_call: TRBJ2-5; v_call: TRBV10-3; clone_size: few; cdr3_aa: CAIRGQEETQYF; cdr3_nt: TGTGCCATCAGGGGACAGGAAGAGACCCAGTACTTC
d_call: TRBD2; j_call: TRBJ2-7; v_call: TRBV5-1; clone_size: .; cdr3_aa: CASSFEAGVYEQYF; cdr3_nt: TGCGCCAGCAGCTTCGAAGCGGGGGTCTACGAGCAGTACTTC
d_call: .; j_call: TRBJ1-5; v_call: TRBV24-1; clone_size: once; cdr3_aa: CATSDFSSGNNQPQHF; cdr3_nt: TGTGCCACCAGTGACTTTTCATCGGGGAACAATCAGCCCCAGCATTTT
d_call: .; j_call: TRBJ2-2; v_call: TRBV24-1; clone_size: .; cdr3_aa: CATSDLTVDSPNTGELFF; cdr3_nt: TGTGCCACCAGTGATTTGACCGTGGACAGTCCGAACACCGGGGAGCTGTTTTTT
d_call: .; j_call: TRBJ1-1; v_call: TRBV19; clone_size: .; cdr3_aa: CASSHGQRNTEAFF; cdr3_nt: TGTGCCAGTAGTCACGGACAGAGGAACACTGAAGCTTTCTTT
d_call: TRBD1; j_call: TRBJ1-2; v_call: TRBV7-6; clone_size: .; cdr3_aa: CASSYRDSYGYTF; cdr3_nt: TGTGCCAGCAGCTACCGGGACAGCTATGGCTACACCTTC
d_call: .; j_call: TRBJ1-5; v_call: TRBV10-3; clone_size: .; cdr3_aa: CAISDRNQPQHF; cdr3_nt: TGTGCCATCAGTGACCGGAATCAGCCCCAGCATTTT
d_call: TRBD2; j_call: TRBJ2-5; v_call: TRBV6-5; clone_size: .; cdr3_aa: CASRHPSGGPLLQYF; cdr3_nt: TGTGCCAGCAGGCACCCTAGCGGGGGCCCCCTCCTCCAGTACTTC
d_call: .; j_call: TRBJ1-2; v_call: TRBV24-1; clone_size: few; cdr3_aa: CATSEGGVYYYGYTF; cdr3_nt: TGTGCCACCAGTGAGGGAGGGGTATACTACTATGGCTACACCTTC
d_call: .; j_call: TRBJ2-1; v_call: TRBV7-3; clone_size: once; cdr3_aa: CASSLAADASYNEQFF; cdr3_nt: TGTGCCAGCAGCTTAGCGGCCGACGCTTCCTACAATGAGCAGTTCTTC
d_call: TRBD1; j_call: TRBJ1-6; v_call: TRBV7-9; clone_size: few; cdr3_aa: CASSLLPGQGAHSPLHF; cdr3_nt: TGTGCCAGCAGCTTACTTCCGGGACAGGGGGCTCATTCACCCCTCCACTTT
d_call: TRBD2; j_call: TRBJ2-3; v_call: TRBV3-1/TRBV3-2; clone_size: .; cdr3_aa: CASSPGLAGRRDTQYF; cdr3_nt: TGTGCCAGCAGCCCGGGACTAGCGGGGCGGAGAGATACGCAGTATTTT
d_call: .; j_call: TRBJ1-3; v_call: TRBV11-2; clone_size: .; cdr3_aa: CASTPVFSGNTIYF; cdr3_nt: TGTGCCAGCACGCCGGTGTTCTCTGGAAACACCATATATTTT
d_call: .; j_call: TRBJ2-1; v_call: TRBV10-3; clone_size: .; cdr3_aa: CAISEQGGTGEQFF; cdr3_nt: TGTGCCATCAGTGAGCAGGGTGGGACTGGCGAGCAGTTCTTC
d_call: .; j_call: TRBJ1-6; v_call: TRBV6-5; clone_size: .; cdr3_aa: CASSLEGAPKPLHF; cdr3_nt: TGTGCCAGCAGTCTAGAAGGGGCCCCAAAACCCCTCCACTTT
d_call: .; j_call: TRBJ1-1; v_call: TRBV18; clone_size: few; cdr3_aa: CASSPTYGEVDTEAFF; cdr3_nt: TGTGCCAGCTCACCAACTTACGGGGAGGTTGACACTGAAGCTTTCTTT
d_call: .; j_call: TRBJ1-1; v_call: TRBV4-1; clone_size: many; cdr3_aa: CASSQAGGWNTEAFF; cdr3_nt: TGCGCCAGCAGCCAAGCGGGGGGTTGGAACACTGAAGCTTTCTTT
d_call: TRBD1; j_call: TRBJ1-1; v_call: TRBV7-9; clone_size: .; cdr3_aa: CASSFDRTGASAFF; cdr3_nt: TGTGCCAGCAGCTTTGATCGGACAGGCGCATCAGCTTTCTTT
d_call: .; j_call: TRBJ1-1; v_call: TRBV11-2; clone_size: .; cdr3_aa: CASSLGGFNTEAFF; cdr3_nt: TGTGCCAGCAGCTTAGGGGGCTTCAACACTGAAGCTTTCTTT
d_call: .; j_call: TRBJ1-3; v_call: TRBV5-1; clone_size: .; cdr3_aa: CASSLGNSGNTIYF; cdr3_nt: TGCGCCAGCAGCTTGGGTAACTCTGGAAACACCATATATTTT
d_call: TRBD1; j_call: TRBJ2-6; v_call: TRBV28; clone_size: .; cdr3_aa: CASRATGNSGANVLTF; cdr3_nt: TGTGCCAGCAGAGCGACAGGGAACTCTGGGGCCAACGTCCTGACTTTC
d_call: TRBD1; j_call: TRBJ1-5; v_call: TRBV4-1; clone_size: .; cdr3_aa: CASSQVTGQEGNQPQHF; cdr3_nt: TGCGCCAGCAGCCAAGTGACGGGACAGGAGGGCAATCAGCCCCAGCATTTT
d_call: .; j_call: TRBJ1-2; v_call: TRBV5-1; clone_size: .; cdr3_aa: CASSLGGQGYGYTF; cdr3_nt: TGCGCCAGCAGCTTGGGGGGACAAGGCTATGGCTACACCTTC
d_call: TRBD1; j_call: TRBJ1-6; v_call: TRBV9; clone_size: once; cdr3_aa: CASSVATGQGANSPLHF; cdr3_nt: TGTGCCAGCAGCGTAGCTACGGGGCAGGGGGCGAATTCACCCCTCCACTTT
d_call: .; j_call: TRBJ2-3; v_call: TRBV2; clone_size: .; cdr3_aa: CASSGDNTDTQYF; cdr3_nt: TGTGCCAGCAGTGGGGACAACACAGATACGCAGTATTTT